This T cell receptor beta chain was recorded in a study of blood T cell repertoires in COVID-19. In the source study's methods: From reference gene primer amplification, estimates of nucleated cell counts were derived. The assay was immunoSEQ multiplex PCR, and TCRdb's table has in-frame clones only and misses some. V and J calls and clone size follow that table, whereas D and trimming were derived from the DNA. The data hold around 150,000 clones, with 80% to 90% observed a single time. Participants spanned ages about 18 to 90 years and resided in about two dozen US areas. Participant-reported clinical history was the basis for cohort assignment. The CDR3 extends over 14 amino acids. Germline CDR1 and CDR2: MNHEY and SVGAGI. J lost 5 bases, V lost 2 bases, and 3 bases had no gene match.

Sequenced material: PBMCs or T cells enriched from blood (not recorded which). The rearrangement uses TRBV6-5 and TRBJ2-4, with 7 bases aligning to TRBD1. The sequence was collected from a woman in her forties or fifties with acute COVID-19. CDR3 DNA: TGTGCCAGCAGTTACGACGGGACAGAAAACATTCAGTACTTC. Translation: CASSYDGTENIQYF.